The clone carrying this TCR beta chain was picked up many times. No antigen is known for it. The entry originates in a study of CD8+CD57+ T cells in acquired aplastic anemia. Study summary: Roughly 3 ug was the average amount of DNA from sorted CD4+ and CD8+ cells. Healthy donor CD4+ samples were sequenced to a depth that averaged approximately 9.9 million reads. Findings and limits, study-wide: Patients and controls shared some 30 CD8+ CDR3 sequences, highly expressed in patients.

Genomic DNA was employed as the template in profiling TCR beta VDJ and CDR3. From the reads, TCRdb called clonotypes with MiXCR, one entry per CDR3 protein. The sample records hundreds of thousands of distinct CDR3 sequences, 55% to 70% being singletons. CDR3 length equals 13 residues. Unmatched junction bases numbered 2, after V lost 1 base and J lost 5 bases. Germline CDR1 and CDR2: DFQATT and SNEGSKA (reference sequence). The V call is TRBV20-1, the J call TRBJ2-3, with TRBD2 identical over 8 bases. This TCR came from a human donor in good health, serving as a control. Sequencing was carried out using sorted CD4+, CD8+, or CD8+CD57+ T cells (not recorded which) from PBMCs. The CDR3 loop is CSARGAGGDTQYF. The CDR3 DNA reads as TGCAGTGCTAGAGGGGCGGGAGGAGATACGCAGTATTTT.